This T cell receptor (beta chain) was captured by sequencing in a study of T cell responses to AZD1222 COVID-19 vaccine. Study observations and caveats: White British people made up most donors, females outnumbered males, and clonal diversity was possibly underestimated. Seropositive AZD1222 recipients at baseline numbered only six or seven.

V gave up 9 bases and J gave up 3 bases, with 21 bases separating them. The CDR3 length is 16 residues. Germline V gene sequence: CDR1 MNHEY, CDR2 SMNVEV (reference sequence). In the case of this clone: The antigen is unknown.

Using immunoSEQ multiplex PCR, the repertoire was profiled, and TCRdb retains in-frame clones only, with some absent. Of 95,000 to 150,000 clones listed, 85% to 90% were seen once; the top ten hold approximately 3.1%. The starting material was peripheral blood, obtained on day 0 of AZD1222 vaccination. This sequence joins TRBV27 and TRBJ2-1; TRBD1 is a possible D gene (6 bases). This TCR derives from an adult in good health. The CDR3 nucleotides are TGTGCCAGTAGCCCGACCGGGACAAGTTACTACAATGAGCAGTTCTTC. This gives the protein CASSPTGTSYYNEQFF.